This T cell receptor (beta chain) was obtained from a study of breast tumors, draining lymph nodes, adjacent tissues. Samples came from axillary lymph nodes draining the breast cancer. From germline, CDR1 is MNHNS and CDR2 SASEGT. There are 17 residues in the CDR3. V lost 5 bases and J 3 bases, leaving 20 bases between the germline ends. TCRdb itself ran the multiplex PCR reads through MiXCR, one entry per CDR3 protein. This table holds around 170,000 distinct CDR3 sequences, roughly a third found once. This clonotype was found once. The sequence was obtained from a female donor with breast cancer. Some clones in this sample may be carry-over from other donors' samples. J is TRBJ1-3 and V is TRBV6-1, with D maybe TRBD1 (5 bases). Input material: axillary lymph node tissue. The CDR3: CASSPGGGWVLGNTIYF. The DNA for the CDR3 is TGTGCCAGCAGTCCGGGGGGTGGTTGGGTCCTTGGAAACACCATATATTTT.